This passage covers 25 T cell receptor beta chains from one sample sequenced in a study of shared T cell receptors in the human thymus. Assay used: immunoSEQ multiplex PCR; TCRdb lists only in-frame clones, some missing. The table shows some 640,000 clones, with around 87% occurring only once. The sample was also linked to a second study, of human thymus T cells.

The sample was thymocytes. The source is a boy under three years old with a congenital heart defect.

The J gene is TRBJ1-2, the V gene TRBV9, with unresolved D. The CDR3 loop spans 13 amino acids. Trimming took 7 bases from V and 0 from J, leaving 10 bases between them. Germline CDR1 reads SGDLS; CDR2 reads YYNGEE. The CDR3 is CASPLPANYGYTF. The CDR3 DNA sequence: TGTGCCAGCCCCCTGCCGGCTAACTATGGCTACACCTTC.

This chain links TRBV28 with TRBJ2-7, with 9 bases identical to TRBD1. With V trimmed by 4 bases and J by 3 bases, 7 bases remained unmatched. In germline, CDR1 is MDHEN, CDR2 SYDVKM. The CDR3 runs to 15 residues. CDR3: CASSSRTGVSYEQYF. The CDR3 DNA is TGTGCCAGCAGTTCCCGGACAGGGGTAAGCTACGAGCAGTACTTC. The full variable domain, completed using reference TRBV28 and TRBJ2-7, is DVKVTQSSRYLVKRTGEKVFLECVQDMDHENMFWYRQDPGLGLRLIYFSYDVKMKEKGDIPEGYSVSREKKERFSLILESASTNQTSMYLCASSSRTGVSYEQYFGPGTRLTVT.

The chain recombines TRBV2 with TRBJ2-7, with 7 positions matching TRBD1. The length of the CDR3 is 17 residues. V lost 8 bases to trimming and J lost 0 bases; unmatched junction nucleotides: 16. Looked up from germline, CDR1 is SNHLY and CDR2 is FYNNEI. In DNA form, the CDR3 reads TGTGCCAGCGGGAGAGGGCAGGGGGTGATTGGCTCCTACGAGCAGTACTTC. This translates into CASGRGQGVIGSYEQYF.

This rearrangement joins TRBV4-3 to TRBJ1-5, with 7 bases matching TRBD1. CDR3 length: 19 amino acids. The germline CDR1 and CDR2 sequences are LGHNA and YSLEER. V trimming: 1 base; J trimming: 0 bases; junction bases outside the gene matches: 12. DNA of the CDR3: TGCGCCAGCAGCCAAGTTCGGGACAGATATGGAGTTAGCAATCAGCCCCAGCATTTT. This sequence encodes CASSQVRDRYGVSNQPQHF.

The rearrangement links TRBV11-2 to TRBJ2-7; a weak D match, TRBD1 (5 bases). The germline V gene has CDR1 SGHAT and CDR2 FQNNGV. This CDR3 spans 15 amino acids. Trimming stripped 4 bases from V and 2 bases from J, with 15 bases between. The CDR3, as DNA: TGTGCCAGCAGCTCCCCGGACATGAACCCCTACGAGCAGTACTTC. Encoded protein: CASSSPDMNPYEQYF.

The rearrangement joins TRBV4-3 to TRBJ1-4, with no clear D. CDR1 is LGHNA, CDR2 YSLEER, per germline. With 3 bases removed from V and 3 bases from J, the gap between germline ends came to 8 bases. This CDR3 has 14 amino acids. For the CDR3, the DNA is TGCGCCAGCAGCCACCCAGGATCTAATGAAAAACTGTTTTTT. Its protein product is CASSHPGSNEKLFF.

This chain uses TRBV12-5 with TRBJ1-5; 8 bases agree with TRBD1. CDR1 and CDR2 from the germline V gene are LGHNT and FRNRAP. V shed 3 bases and J 0 bases; nucleotides not matched to a gene: 13. This CDR3 is 19 amino acids long. The DNA for the CDR3 is TGTGCTAGTGGTTTTGCGACAGGGGACTGGGAAAATAGCAATCAGCCCCAGCATTTT. It is translated as CASGFATGDWENSNQPQHF. Drawing the rest from reference TRBV12-5 and TRBJ1-5, the complete variable domain is DARVTQTPRHKVTEMGQEVTMRCQPILGHNTVFWYRQTMMQGLELLAYFRNRAPLDDSGMPKDRFSAEMPDATLATLKIQPSEPRDSAVYFCASGFATGDWENSNQPQHFGDGTRLSIL.

This rearrangement joins TRBV14 to TRBJ2-5, with a possible D match to TRBD2 (6 bases). V lost 1 base and J 5 bases, leaving 14 bases between the germline ends. In germline, CDR1 is SGHDN, CDR2 FVKESK. The CDR3 consists of 15 residues. CDR3 sequence: CASSQGLGGRETQYF. CDR3 nucleotides: TGTGCCAGCAGCCAAGGGTTGGGGGGTCGCGAGACCCAGTACTTC.

The rearrangement joins TRBV28 to TRBJ1-5, with 9 bases matching TRBD1. J lost 0 bases, V lost 11 bases, and 14 bases had no gene match. Germline V gene data show CDR1 as MDHEN and CDR2 as SYDVKM. The CDR3 length is 17 residues. The CDR3 loop reads CAGDSRDRDHSNQPQHF. The CDR3, as DNA: TGTGCCGGCGACTCTCGGGACAGGGACCATAGCAATCAGCCCCAGCATTTT.

The gene calls are TRBV4-3 and TRBJ2-7; TRBD2 matches 13 bases. The CDR3 consists of 17 residues. The trim removed 1 base at V and 6 bases at J, leaving 9 bases unmatched. CDR1 and CDR2 from the germline V gene are LGHNA and YSLEER. The CDR3 protein is CASSQGIGLAGASEQYF. The CDR3 nucleotides are TGCGCCAGCAGCCAAGGAATAGGACTAGCGGGAGCAAGCGAGCAGTACTTC.

This clone has only one observation. The chain employs TRBV9 and TRBJ2-3; 8 positions agree with TRBD1. The V segment lost 0 bases and the J segment 2 bases; nucleotides outside the gene matches: 5. Per the germline V gene, CDR1 is SGDLS and CDR2 is YYNGEE. The CDR3 runs to 16 residues. For the CDR3, the DNA is TGTGCCAGCAGCGTAGATTGGGACAGGCCCACAGATACGCAGTATTTT. It yields the protein CASSVDWDRPTDTQYF.

The chain employs TRBV10-1 and TRBJ2-5; 9 bases map to TRBD1. Germline V gene sequence: CDR1 WNHNN, CDR2 SYGVQD (reference sequence). V lost 6 bases, J lost 3 bases, and 23 bases stayed unmatched. CDR3 length: 20 residues. CDR3 coding DNA: TGCGCCAGCAGCGACGAAACACCCAAGGGACAGGGTTTCAGTAAAGAGACCCAGTACTTC. Protein: CASSDETPKGQGFSKETQYF.

The chain employs TRBV5-6 and TRBJ2-6, with a weak D call TRBD1 (6 bases). The ends were cut back, 2 bases at V and 2 bases at J, with 17 bases in the middle. The CDR3 length is 18 residues. CDR1 is SGHDT, CDR2 YYEEEE, per germline. The CDR3 DNA is TGTGCCAGCAGCTTTAGAGCGACAGGCCTAACTGGGGCCAACGTCCTGACTTTC. Translated, it gives CASSFRATGLTGANVLTF.

This clone has a handful of counts. The chain has TRBV6-9 and TRBJ2-1; 7 nucleotides line up with TRBD2. The CDR3 runs to 15 residues. Unmatched junction bases numbered 10, after V lost 4 bases and J lost 7 bases. Germline V gene lookup returns CDR1 MNHGY and CDR2 SVAAGI. In DNA form, the CDR3 reads TGTGCCAGCAGTTCCCCGCGGGAGAGGCAGAATGAGCAGTTCTTC. It is translated as CASSSPRERQNEQFF.

This clone showed up just once. The chain couples TRBV5-8 to TRBJ2-7; tentatively, D is TRBD1 (5 bases). The CDR3 extends over 14 amino acids. CDR1 and CDR2 (germline): SGHTS, YDEGEE. V was pared by 1 base and J by 6 bases, with 14 bases between. This chain's CDR3 is CASSLRPGFGEQYF. CDR3 DNA sequence: TGTGCCAGCAGCTTGCGACCAGGGTTCGGCGAGCAGTACTTC. Combining the CDR3 with reference TRBV5-8 and TRBJ2-7 gives the whole variable domain EAGVTQSPTHLIKTRGQQATLRCSPISGHTSVYWYQQALGLGLQFLLWYDEGEERNRGNFPPRFSGRQFPNYSSELNVNALELEDSALYLCASSLRPGFGEQYFGPGTRLTVT.

V gene TRBV15 combines with J gene TRBJ1-5, with TRBD1 matching 9 bases. J was trimmed by 4 bases and V by 5 bases; bases with no gene match: 12. Germline assignment: CDR1 LNHNV and CDR2 YYDKDF (reference sequence). The CDR3 totals 17 residues. The CDR3 nucleotides are TGTGCCACCAGCTCCATAGGACAGGGGAAGAGGAATCAGCCCCAGCATTTT. Amino acids: CATSSIGQGKRNQPQHF.

V gene TRBV27 combines with J gene TRBJ2-3, with a weak D call TRBD1 (5 bases). Germline-derived CDR1 and CDR2 are MNHEY and SMNVEV (reference sequence). The germline V and J ends were trimmed by 3 bases and 2 bases, with 18 bases remaining between them. The CDR3 has 17 amino acids. The CDR3 sequence: CASSFLRVKEPTDTQYF. CDR3 sequence (DNA): TGTGCCAGCAGTTTCCTCAGGGTTAAAGAACCCACAGATACGCAGTATTTT.

V gene TRBV15 combines with J gene TRBJ1-2, with 8 bases that match TRBD1. With 5 bases clipped from V and 5 bases from J, the junction kept 4 bases outside the gene matches. The CDR3 spans 13 residues. Germline assignment: CDR1 LNHNV and CDR2 YYDKDF (reference sequence). In DNA form, the CDR3 reads TGTGCCACCAGCGGGAGGACAGGGTATGGCTACACCTTC. It yields the protein CATSGRTGYGYTF.

The V gene is TRBV19, the J gene TRBJ1-1; TRBD1 aligns across 7 bases. The V and J ends lost 7 bases and 2 bases, in that order; junction bases with no gene match: 13. The CDR3 runs 16 residues. Germline V gives CDR1 LNHDA, CDR2 SQIVND (reference sequence). CDR3 DNA: TGTGCCAGTACCGGGTTGTCCACAGGGGACAACACTGAAGCTTTCTTT. It specifies CASTGLSTGDNTEAFF.

The chain has TRBV9 and TRBJ2-3; D might be TRBD1 (6 bases). V was clipped by 4 bases and J by 4 bases, with 19 bases between them. The CDR3 is made up of 16 amino acids. Germline V gene lookup returns CDR1 SGDLS and CDR2 YYNGEE. This CDR3 is CASSPRGLAGADTQYF. The CDR3 DNA reads as TGTGCCAGCAGCCCCAGAGGGCTAGCAGGGGCAGATACGCAGTATTTT.

V usage is TRBV4-3 and J usage is TRBJ1-2, with D perhaps matching TRBD1 (6 bases). Germline CDR1 reads LGHNA; CDR2 reads YSLEER. V lost 0 bases, J lost 1 base, and 24 bases lay in between. The CDR3 runs to 20 residues. CDR3 DNA sequence: TGCGCCAGCAGCCAAGATGGGGGCCGGACAGAAAGGGGTTTTAACTATGGCTACACCTTC. It codes for CASSQDGGRTERGFNYGYTF.

The rearrangement uses TRBV5-1 and TRBJ1-1; the D gene is possibly TRBD1 (6 bases). V was trimmed by 3 bases and J by 11 bases, leaving 20 bases between them. This CDR3 has 14 amino acids. Looked up from germline, CDR1 is SGHRS and CDR2 is YFSETQ. CDR3 sequence reads: CASSWRTAGYGAFF. The CDR3 nucleotides are TGCGCCAGCAGCTGGCGGACAGCGGGATATGGGGCTTTCTTT.

The chain couples TRBV5-1 to TRBJ2-1; D is ambiguous. The CDR3 spans 13 residues. Germline-derived CDR1 and CDR2 are SGHRS and YFSETQ. Deletions cut 3 bases from V and 7 bases from J, with 11 bases between. CDR3: CASSSQFSNEQFF. The CDR3 coding sequence is TGCGCCAGCAGCTCCCAATTTTCAAATGAGCAGTTCTTC.

The chain joins TRBV30 to TRBJ1-6; TRBD1 might be the D (6 bases). Germline values: CDR1 GTSNPN, CDR2 SVGIG (reference sequence). V was clipped by 3 bases and J by 8 bases, with 23 bases between them. There are 17 residues in the CDR3. The CDR3 DNA sequence: TGTGCCTGGAGCGCAAACGAGACAGGTCTCCTGGATTCACCCCTCCACTTT. Translated: CAWSANETGLLDSPLHF.

This clone was detected only once. The J gene is TRBJ2-5, the V gene TRBV19; TRBD1 agrees at 9 bases. V shed 4 bases, J shed 1 base, and the junction held 10 bases outside the gene matches. The CDR3 is 17 amino acids. Germline V gene lookup returns CDR1 LNHDA and CDR2 SQIVND (reference sequence). The CDR3 coding sequence is TGTGCCAGTAGTACCTACGGGGACAGGGTGGGCCAAGAGACCCAGTACTTC. Residues: CASSTYGDRVGQETQYF.